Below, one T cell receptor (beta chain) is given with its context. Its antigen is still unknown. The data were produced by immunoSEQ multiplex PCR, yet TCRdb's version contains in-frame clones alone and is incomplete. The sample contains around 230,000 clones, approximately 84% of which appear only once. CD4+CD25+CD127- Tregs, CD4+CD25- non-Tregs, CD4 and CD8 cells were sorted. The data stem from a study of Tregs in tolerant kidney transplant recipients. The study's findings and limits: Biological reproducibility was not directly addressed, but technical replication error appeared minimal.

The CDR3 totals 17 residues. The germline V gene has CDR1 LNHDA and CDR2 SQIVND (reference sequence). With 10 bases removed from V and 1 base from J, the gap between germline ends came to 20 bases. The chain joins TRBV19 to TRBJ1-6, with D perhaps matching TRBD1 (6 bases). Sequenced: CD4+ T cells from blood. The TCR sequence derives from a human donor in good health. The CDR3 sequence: CATKAGALGSYNSPLHF. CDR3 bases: TGTGCCACCAAGGCGGGGGCGCTAGGATCCTATAATTCACCCCTCCACTTT.